The 16 T cell receptor beta chains listed next were all sequenced from one sample in a study of blood T cell repertoires in COVID-19 (dated by TCRdb to between 2020 and 2021). To prepare the library, the immunoSEQ multiplex PCR assay was applied. TCRdb's version of the immuneACCESS table is confined to in-frame rearrangements and falls short of the full clone set. An unresolved V gene accounts for under half of the shortfall where checked; the remainder is of unknown origin. The sample contains roughly 140,000 clones, about 86% of them found a single time. The top ten clonotypes cover about 7.3% of the sample. Source material: PBMCs or T cells enriched from blood (not recorded which). The receptors derive from a man aged 45-65 years who had recovered from COVID-19.

The chain carries TRBV3-1 (or the pseudogene TRBV3-2) and TRBJ2-5; D remains unclear. Germline V gene sequence: CDR1 LGHDT, CDR2 YNNKEL (reference sequence). V was cut by 2 bases and J by 2 bases, with 9 bases left in between. This CDR3 has 14 amino acids. The chain's CDR3 is CASSQCHKQETQYF. The CDR3 DNA sequence: TGTGCCAGCAGCCAATGCCACAAGCAAGAGACCCAGTACTTC.

This clone was detected a few times. The gene calls are TRBV6-5 and TRBJ1-6, with 7 bases identical to TRBD1. With V trimmed by 2 bases and J by 7 bases, 5 bases remained unmatched. The CDR3 runs to 15 residues. Germline V gene data show CDR1 as MNHEY and CDR2 as SVGAGI. CDR3 DNA: TGTGCCAGCAGTTACGGTACAGGGGTGAATTCACCCCTCCACTTT. Protein: CASSYGTGVNSPLHF.

The V call is TRBV18, the J call TRBJ1-5, with 7 bases that match TRBD1. V lost 5 bases and J lost 1; bases outside the gene matches: 17. Germline V gives CDR1 KGHSH, CDR2 LQKENI. The CDR3 totals 19 residues. For the CDR3, the DNA is TGTGCCAGCTCAGGTACAGGGGCGGCCAGCCGCGTGAGCAATCAGCCCCAGCATTTT. The encoded protein is CASSGTGAASRVSNQPQHF.

This chain uses TRBV5-1 with TRBJ1-2; 8 bases are a match to TRBD1. This CDR3 region has 14 residues. V lost 2 bases and J lost 2; bases outside the gene matches: 2. Germline lookup yields CDR1 SGHRS and CDR2 YFSETQ. Here the CDR3 reads CASSLQGENYGYTF. As DNA, the CDR3 is TGCGCCAGCAGCTTACAGGGGGAGAACTATGGCTACACCTTC.

The gene calls are TRBV7-2 and TRBJ1-6, with D hard to call. Trimming took off 1 base at V and 9 bases at J, with 13 bases between the two ends. CDR3 size: 15 residues. Per germline, CDR1 SGHTA and CDR2 FQGNSA. CDR3 nucleotide sequence: TGTGCCAGCAGCTTAGATCTCCACCGAGTTTCACCCCTCCACTTT. Its protein product is CASSLDLHRVSPLHF.

This clone has a single count. The chain couples TRBV28 to TRBJ1-4; TRBD1 might be the D (5 bases). V gave up 8 bases and J gave up 0 bases, with 7 bases separating them. Germline CDR1 reads MDHEN; CDR2 reads SYDVKM. This CDR3 comprises 13 residues. The CDR3 here is CASDRATNEKLFF. In DNA, the CDR3 is TGTGCCAGCGACAGAGCAACTAATGAAAAACTGTTTTTT.

The chain is built from TRBV6-5 and TRBJ1-2, with 8 bases lining up with TRBD1. There are 15 residues in the CDR3. Germline V CDR1 and CDR2: MNHEY, SVGAGI. V lost 5 bases, J lost 3 bases, and 8 bases stayed unmatched. The CDR3 nucleotides are TGTGCCAGCAGTCCACGGACAGGGTACGACTATGGCTACACCTTC. As protein: CASSPRTGYDYGYTF.

The chain joins TRBV30 to TRBJ1-6, with D maybe TRBD1 (5 bases). Trimming left V 5 bases short and J 10 bases short, with 27 bases between. From germline, CDR1 is GTSNPN and CDR2 SVGIG (reference sequence). The CDR3 runs 17 residues. The CDR3 is CAWRLAGREGWGSPLHF. CDR3 nucleotides: TGTGCCTGGCGCTTGGCGGGCAGGGAGGGATGGGGATCACCCCTCCACTTT.

V and J are TRBV19 and TRBJ1-6; 8 positions agree with TRBD1. After removal of 2 bases from V and 9 bases from J, the junction contained 6 bases not matched to a gene. Germline assignment: CDR1 LNHDA and CDR2 SQIVND (reference sequence). This CDR3 is built from 15 residues. This chain's CDR3 is CASSIQGAEGSPLHF. Here the CDR3 DNA reads TGTGCCAGTAGTATACAGGGGGCTGAGGGTTCACCCCTCCACTTT.

V usage is TRBV2 and J usage is TRBJ2-1, with a weak D call TRBD1 (6 bases). V gave up 0 bases and J gave up 4 bases, with 7 bases separating them. CDR3 length: 14 amino acids. Germline assignment: CDR1 SNHLY and CDR2 FYNNEI. CDR3 residues: CASSEAGGYNEQFF. CDR3 nucleotide sequence: TGTGCCAGCAGTGAAGCAGGGGGTTACAATGAGCAGTTCTTC.

The chain joins TRBV11-1 to TRBJ1-1; perhaps TRBD1 as D (6 bases). The CDR3 is 15 amino acids. Trimming cost V 5 bases and J 1 base, with 14 bases left between them. Germline lookup yields CDR1 SGHAT and CDR2 FQDESV (reference sequence). The chain's CDR3 is CASSGRGQGNTEAFF. The CDR3 DNA reads as TGTGCCAGCAGCGGCCGGGGACAAGGGAACACTGAAGCTTTCTTT.

The V call is TRBV30, the J call TRBJ2-5, with 13 bases fitting TRBD2. The V gene end was trimmed by 1 base and the J gene end by 5 bases; junction bases not matched to a gene: 1. CDR3 length equals 14 residues. Germline CDR1 GTSNPN, CDR2 SVGIG (reference sequence). The CDR3 sequence is CAWSAGLAGETQYF. The CDR3 DNA sequence: TGTGCCTGGAGTGCGGGACTAGCGGGGGAGACCCAGTACTTC.

The gene calls are TRBV6-1 and TRBJ1-6; no firm D call. The germline V gene encodes CDR1 MNHNS and CDR2 SASEGT. This CDR3 is 17 amino acids long. Trimming removed 3 bases from V and 0 bases from J, with 12 bases in between. CDR3 amino acids: CASSESVRGSYNSPLHF. CDR3 bases: TGTGCCAGCAGTGAGTCTGTACGAGGCTCCTATAATTCACCCCTCCACTTT.

This clone was counted between two and nine times. The CDR3 here is CAAMSGDTEAFF. The CDR3 region has the DNA TGTGCCGCAATGAGCGGGGACACTGAAGCTTTCTTT. This sequence joins TRBV30 and TRBJ1-1; no definite D call. V shed 8 bases and J shed 3 bases, with 13 bases lying between them. The germline V gene has CDR1 GTSNPN and CDR2 SVGIG (reference sequence). CDR3 size: 12 residues.

The chain recombines TRBV7-2 with TRBJ1-1, with D perhaps TRBD1 (5 bases). Germline V gene data show CDR1 as SGHTA and CDR2 as FQGNSA. The CDR3 totals 13 residues. Trimming took 5 bases from V and 4 from J, leaving 11 bases between them. CDR3 nucleotides: TGTGCCAGCAGCCCCCCAGGGCGCACTGAAGCTTTCTTT. Protein: CASSPPGRTEAFF. Together with reference TRBV7-2 and TRBJ1-1, the CDR3 gives the full variable domain: GAGVSQSPSNKVTEKGKDVELRCDPISGHTALYWYRQSLGQGLEFLIYFQGNSAPDKSGLPSDRFSAERTGGSVSTLTIQRTQQEDSAVYLCASSPPGRTEAFFGQGTRLTVV.

The chain couples TRBV19 to TRBJ1-2, with 8 bases fitting TRBD1. The V gene end was trimmed by 4 bases and the J gene end by 2 bases; junction bases not matched to a gene: 15. This CDR3 region has 18 residues. CDR1 is LNHDA, CDR2 SQIVND, per germline (reference sequence). CDR3 DNA sequence: TGTGCCAGTAGTACCTCTTCCAGGCCGGGACAGGAAAACTATGGCTACACCTTC. Translation gives CASSTSSRPGQENYGYTF. The full variable domain, its missing parts supplied by reference TRBV19 and TRBJ1-2, is DGGITQSPKYLFRKEGQNVTLSCEQNLNHDAMYWYRQDPGQGLRLIYYSQIVNDFQKGDIAEGYSVSREKKESFPLTVTSAQKNPTAFYLCASSTSSRPGQENYGYTFGSGTRLTVV.